One and the same sample provided the 6 T cell receptor beta chains below, sequenced in a study of T cell responses to AZD1222 COVID-19 vaccine. Generated by immunoSEQ multiplex PCR, the TCRdb table keeps only in-frame clones and is missing some. Of about 76,000 clones detected, roughly 88% appear once; the ten largest clones hold roughly a tenth. The sample was peripheral blood, taken on day 0 of AZD1222 vaccination. The receptors shown here come from an adult in good health.

The V and J genes are TRBV11-2 and TRBJ2-5; 9 bases align to TRBD2. Losses at the gene ends were 5 bases for V and 9 bases for J; bases not matched to a gene: 16. This CDR3 contains 16 residues. Germline V CDR1 and CDR2: SGHAT, FQNNGV. For the CDR3, the DNA is TGTGCCAGCAGCCCGGAGGGCCTAGCGGGGCCCAGGCCCCAGTACTTC. Translation: CASSPEGLAGPRPQYF.

V and J are TRBV18 and TRBJ2-1; D possibly corresponds to TRBD1 (5 bases). Germline V CDR1 and CDR2: KGHSH, LQKENI. CDR3 size: 16 residues. The V gene lost 4 bases and the J gene lost 5 bases, with 18 bases spanning the gap. The CDR3 loop reads CASSLPTGAVHNEQFF. CDR3 in DNA: TGTGCCAGCTCACTCCCCACAGGAGCAGTGCACAATGAGCAGTTCTTC.

The chain recombines TRBV2 with TRBJ2-7; the D gene is possibly TRBD1 (5 bases). Germline CDR1 is SNHLY and CDR2 is FYNNEI. The V end was cut by 8 bases, the J end by 2 bases, with 10 bases between. The CDR3 has 12 amino acids. The CDR3 coding sequence is TGTGCCAGCGAGACAGACGCCTACGAGCAGTACTTC. As protein: CASETDAYEQYF.

V gene TRBV28 combines with J gene TRBJ1-6; D gene unclear. Trimming took off 9 bases at V and 2 bases at J, with 14 bases between the two ends. The V gene's germline CDR1 is MDHEN and CDR2 SYDVKM. The CDR3 runs to 15 residues. This chain's CDR3 is CARSPGVPYNSPLHF. The CDR3 bases are TGTGCCAGATCCCCCGGGGTACCCTATAATTCACCCCTCCACTTT.

CDR3 protein: CASSTGLAGGFAFMNTGELFF. The DNA of the CDR3 is TGCGCCAGCAGCACAGGACTAGCGGGAGGGTTTGCTTTTATGAACACCGGGGAGCTGTTTTTT. The chain employs TRBV5-1 and TRBJ2-2; 15 nucleotides line up with TRBD2. There are 21 residues in the CDR3. Germline V lookup: CDR1 SGHRS, CDR2 YFSETQ. The junction had 14 bases not matched to a gene; V was cut back by 4 bases and J by 1 base.

The chain combines TRBV10-3 with TRBJ1-3; D is undetermined. The ends were cut back, 3 bases at V and 1 base at J, with 1 base in the middle. Germline lookup yields CDR1 ENHRY and CDR2 SYGVKD. This CDR3 is built from 12 residues. In DNA form, the CDR3 reads TGTGCCATCAGTGAATCTGGAAACACCATATATTTT. Translated, it gives CAISESGNTIYF.